This paragraph reports one TCR beta chain. Its cognate antigen is unknown. Germline V gene lookup returns CDR1 SGHTA and CDR2 FQGNSA. V lost 0 bases to trimming and J lost 11 bases, with 26 bases between them. The CDR3 has 19 residues. The data derive from a study of T cell responses to AZD1222 COVID-19 vaccine. Findings and limits, study-wide: Spike regions recognized by vaccine-associated CD4 TCRs spanned the protein, led by 160-218 and 743-854.

The data were produced by immunoSEQ multiplex PCR, yet TCRdb's version contains in-frame clones alone and is incomplete. The table shows about 82,000 clones, with 90% occurring only once. Sequenced here: peripheral blood, sampled on day 0 of AZD1222 vaccination. The TCR was taken from an adult in good health. The chain has TRBV7-2 and TRBJ1-6; D possibly corresponds to TRBD1 (6 bases). CDR3 region: CASSLAGGDKGLARAPLHF. CDR3 nucleotide sequence: TGTGCCAGCAGCTTAGCCGGGGGCGACAAGGGGTTGGCTCGAGCACCCCTCCACTTT.